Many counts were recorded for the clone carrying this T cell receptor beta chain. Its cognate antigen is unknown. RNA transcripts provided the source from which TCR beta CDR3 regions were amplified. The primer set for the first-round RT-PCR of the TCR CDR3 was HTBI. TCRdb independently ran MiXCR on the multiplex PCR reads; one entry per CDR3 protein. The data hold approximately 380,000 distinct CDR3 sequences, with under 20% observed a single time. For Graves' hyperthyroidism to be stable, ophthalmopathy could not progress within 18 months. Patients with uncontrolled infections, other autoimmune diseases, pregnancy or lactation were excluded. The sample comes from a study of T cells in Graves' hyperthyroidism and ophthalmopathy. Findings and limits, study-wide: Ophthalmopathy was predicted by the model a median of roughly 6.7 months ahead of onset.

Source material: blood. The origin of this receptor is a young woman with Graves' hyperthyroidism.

Here the CDR3 reads CASSDSQRNTGELFF. CDR3 nucleotide sequence: TGTGCCAGCAGTGACTCACAAAGGAACACCGGGGAGCTGTTTTTT. This sequence joins TRBV6-4 and TRBJ2-2, with D unclear. Between the trimmed V and J ends, which lost 0 bases and 1 base, there was a span of 6 bases. Germline V gene lookup returns CDR1 MRHNA and CDR2 SNTAGT. The CDR3 is 15 amino acids.